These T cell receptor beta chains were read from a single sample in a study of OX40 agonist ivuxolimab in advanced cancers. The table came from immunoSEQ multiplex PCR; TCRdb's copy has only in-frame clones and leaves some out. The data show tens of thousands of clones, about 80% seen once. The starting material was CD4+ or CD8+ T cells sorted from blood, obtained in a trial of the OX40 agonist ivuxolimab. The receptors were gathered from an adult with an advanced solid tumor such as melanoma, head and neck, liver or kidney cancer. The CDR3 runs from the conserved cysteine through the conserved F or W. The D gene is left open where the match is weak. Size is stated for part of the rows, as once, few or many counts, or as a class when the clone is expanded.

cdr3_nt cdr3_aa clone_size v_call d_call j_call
TGTGCCAGCAGCTTAGGCGGGAGGGATCAAGAGACCCAGTACTTC CASSLGGRDQETQYF . TRBV11-2 TRBD2 TRBJ2-5
TGTGCCTGGAGCCAAGATAATGAGCAGTTCTTC CAWSQDNEQFF . TRBV30 . TRBJ2-1
TGTGCCAGCAGTGCACTGAGCTCCTACAATGAGCAGTTCTTC CASSALSSYNEQFF . TRBV6-5 . TRBJ2-1
TGCGCCAGCAGTGCGGGGAATAGCAATCAGCCCCAGCATTTT CASSAGNSNQPQHF . TRBV10-2 . TRBJ1-5
TGTGCCTGGAGGGATAGCGCATACACAGATACGCAGTATTTT CAWRDSAYTDTQYF . TRBV30 . TRBJ2-3
TGTGCCAGCAGCCACGGGGGGACGAACACTGAAGCTTTCTTT CASSHGGTNTEAFF . TRBV7-9 . TRBJ1-1
TGTGCCTGGAGTGCGCAAGACAGATACAATGAGCAGTTCTTC CAWSAQDRYNEQFF . TRBV30 . TRBJ2-1
TGTGCCAGCACCGCTCGGGGGACCCAGTACTTC CASTARGTQYF . TRBV6-5 . TRBJ2-5
TGCGCCAGCAGCTTGGGGGGCCAGAGTATCACAGATACGCAGTATTTT CASSLGGQSITDTQYF . TRBV5-1 . TRBJ2-3
TGTGCCAGCAGCCCCGGCATCCGGGGAAATGAAAAACTGTTTTTT CASSPGIRGNEKLFF . TRBV9 . TRBJ1-4
TGTGCCAGCAGCGTCGATAGCGACAGCACAGATACGCAGTATTTT CASSVDSDSTDTQYF once TRBV9 . TRBJ2-3
TGTGCCAGCAGCTTGCGGGACAGGGGGTTCATGGCAGATACGCAGTATTTT CASSLRDRGFMADTQYF . TRBV5-5 TRBD1 TRBJ2-3
TGTGCCAGTACCACAGGGCTGTCCTCACCCCTCCACTTT CASTTGLSSPLHF . TRBV19 . TRBJ1-6
TGCAGCGCCGAACGACAGGTCAATGAGCAGTTCTTC CSAERQVNEQFF . TRBV29-1 . TRBJ2-1
TGTGCCTGGACTAGCGGGGGGGCCAGTGGGTACATTCAGTACTTC CAWTSGGASGYIQYF . TRBV30 TRBD2 TRBJ2-4
TGTGCCAGCAGCCGGCAGGCTAGCGGGCGCACAGATACGCAGTATTTT CASSRQASGRTDTQYF . TRBV7-9 TRBD2 TRBJ2-3
TGCAGCGCTCAGACTTTCATGAACACTGAAGCTTTCTTT CSAQTFMNTEAFF . TRBV29-1 . TRBJ1-1
TGTGCCAGCAGCTGGACTAGCGGCTCCTACAATGAGCAGTTCTTC CASSWTSGSYNEQFF . TRBV7-2 TRBD2 TRBJ2-1
TGTGCCAGCAGCCGCGGGGGGGCCGGGGAGCTGTTTTTT CASSRGGAGELFF few TRBV7-2 TRBD2 TRBJ2-2
TGTGCCAGCTCGCCGTCGGGGGGTGAAAACATTCAGTACTTC CASSPSGGENIQYF . TRBV18 TRBD2 TRBJ2-4
TGTGCCAGCAGCTTAGCGGGGGGCCCCACAGATACGCAGTATTTT CASSLAGGPTDTQYF . TRBV11-1 . TRBJ2-3
TGTGCCAGCAGCGCCACGGGAACCTATGGCTACACCTTC CASSATGTYGYTF . TRBV2 . TRBJ1-2
TGTGCCAGCAGTGAATTGGACAGGGAGAATCAGCCCCAGCATTTT CASSELDRENQPQHF few TRBV6-1 TRBD1 TRBJ1-5
TGTGCCAGCAGCTTAGGAATAGCAGCAGCCTACGAGCAGTACTTC CASSLGIAAAYEQYF . TRBV7-2 . TRBJ2-7
TGTGCCAGCAGGTCGGGGGACCTCGGGCCGGTGTTTTTT CASRSGDLGPVFF . TRBV6-5 . TRBJ2-2
TGTGCCAGCAGCAAACCGGGACAGGACTACGAGCAGTACTTC CASSKPGQDYEQYF . TRBV5-4 TRBD1 TRBJ2-7
TGTGCCAGCAGCTCAAGACTAGCGAGGGCGGAAGAGACCCAGTACTTC CASSSRLARAEETQYF once TRBV7-9 TRBD2 TRBJ2-5
TGTGCCGGGTTCCCGGGACTAGCAACCGGGGAGCTGTTTTTT CAGFPGLATGELFF once TRBV30 TRBD2 TRBJ2-2
TGCGCCAGCAGCCAAGATGTGTATCGGGGACAGGTAAGCAATCAGCCCCAGCATTTT CASSQDVYRGQVSNQPQHF . TRBV4-1 TRBD1 TRBJ1-5
TGTGCCAGCAGCGTCGAGATGTCCCAAACTCAGGGGGGCACCGGGGAGCTGTTTTTT CASSVEMSQTQGGTGELFF . TRBV9 . TRBJ2-2
TGTGCCAGCAAGCCAGGGGCGGCGCAAGAGCAGTACTTC CASKPGAAQEQYF few TRBV6-5 . TRBJ2-7
TGTGCCTGGACCCATAGGACAGGGGGCAATCAGCCCCAGCATTTT CAWTHRTGGNQPQHF . TRBV30 TRBD1 TRBJ1-5
TGTGCCAGCACCCCGGGGTCCTCCGGAGCCAAAAACATTCAGTACTTC CASTPGSSGAKNIQYF . TRBV28 . TRBJ2-4
TGTGCCAGCAAGGGAGGGCCGTTCGAGCAGTACTTC CASKGGPFEQYF once TRBV28 TRBD2 TRBJ2-7
TGTGCCAGCAGTTCCTTAGGTTGGCCTAATGAAAAACTGTTTTTT CASSSLGWPNEKLFF few TRBV6-5 . TRBJ1-4
TGCAGCGTTGACAGGGAGAACACCGGGGAGCTGTTTTTT CSVDRENTGELFF . TRBV29-1 . TRBJ2-2
TGTGCCAGCCGGACGGGCGTCTACGAGCAGTACTTC CASRTGVYEQYF . TRBV11-2 . TRBJ2-7
TGTGCCAGCAGTTACTCCTCCGTGGCTGAAAAACTGTTTTTT CASSYSSVAEKLFF . TRBV6-5 . TRBJ1-4
TGTGCCAGCTCCGGGACCTTCACAGATACGCAGTATTTT CASSGTFTDTQYF . TRBV19 . TRBJ2-3
TGTGCCAGCAGCTTAACCGGCGGGATGGGTCAGCCCCAGCATTTT CASSLTGGMGQPQHF . TRBV7-2 . TRBJ1-5
TGTGCCAGCAGTTTCGTGTTGAGGGGGTCTAACTATGGCTACACCTTC CASSFVLRGSNYGYTF medium-sized TRBV28 . TRBJ1-2
TGTGCCAGCAGCCAAACCCACCTGCGGGAGCGAGATACGCAGTATTTT CASSQTHLRERDTQYF . TRBV28 TRBD2 TRBJ2-3
TGTGCCAGCAGAAAAATCCCGGGACAGGGGACCTACGAGCAGTACTTC CASRKIPGQGTYEQYF . TRBV7-9 TRBD1 TRBJ2-7
TGTGCCAGCAGGGTGACTTTAAGCTCCTACAATGAGCAGTTCTTC CASRVTLSSYNEQFF . TRBV2 . TRBJ2-1
TGCGCCAGCAGTGCGGATTGGGCCGGGGAGCTGTTTTTT CASSADWAGELFF medium-sized TRBV10-1 . TRBJ2-2
TGTGCCACAGGGGGGAGCGGGAGAGGCACAGATACGCAGTATTTT CATGGSGRGTDTQYF . TRBV19 . TRBJ2-3
TGTGCCATCAGCCCGACAGGGGATGAAAAACTGTTTTTT CAISPTGDEKLFF . TRBV10-3 TRBD1 TRBJ1-4
TGTGCCAGCAGGACAGGCTTCAGACTTAATGAAAAACTGTTTTTT CASRTGFRLNEKLFF once TRBV28 . TRBJ1-4
TGTGCCAGCAGTTACACGGGACACTCCAACTATGGCTACACCTTC CASSYTGHSNYGYTF . TRBV6-5 . TRBJ1-2
TGTGCCAGCTCACCAGAGGGACTAGCGTACAATGAGCAGTTCTTC CASSPEGLAYNEQFF . TRBV18 TRBD2 TRBJ2-1
TGCAGCGGATGGTTCGCTGAAGCTTTCTTT CSGWFAEAFF . TRBV29-1 . TRBJ1-1
TGTGCCAGCAGCGCTCCACGGCGGTTGAACGAGCAGTTCTTC CASSAPRRLNEQFF . TRBV9 . TRBJ2-1
TGTGCCAGCAGCACAGGAGCCGGGCCCGAGCAGTACTTC CASSTGAGPEQYF . TRBV2 . TRBJ2-7
TGTGCCAGCACCCCCGAAGGACTAAACGGCTACAATGAGCAGTTCTTC CASTPEGLNGYNEQFF . TRBV28 . TRBJ2-1
TGCAGCGTTGCGAGGGGCCAAAACACTGAAGCTTTCTTT CSVARGQNTEAFF . TRBV29-1 . TRBJ1-1
TGTGCCAGCACCGTAATGGACAGCTCCTACAATGAGCAGTTCTTC CASTVMDSSYNEQFF . TRBV9 . TRBJ2-1
TGTGCCAGCTCACCAGGGTCCGGGGGGGCCGAGACCCAGTACTTC CASSPGSGGAETQYF . TRBV18 TRBD2 TRBJ2-5
TGTGCCAGCAGTCTAGGACAGGGGGAAGGAACAGATACGCAGTATTTT CASSLGQGEGTDTQYF . TRBV5-4 TRBD1 TRBJ2-3
TGTGCCAGCAGTTACCGGGGCGCTACTGGAGATACGCAGTATTTT CASSYRGATGDTQYF . TRBV6-5 . TRBJ2-3